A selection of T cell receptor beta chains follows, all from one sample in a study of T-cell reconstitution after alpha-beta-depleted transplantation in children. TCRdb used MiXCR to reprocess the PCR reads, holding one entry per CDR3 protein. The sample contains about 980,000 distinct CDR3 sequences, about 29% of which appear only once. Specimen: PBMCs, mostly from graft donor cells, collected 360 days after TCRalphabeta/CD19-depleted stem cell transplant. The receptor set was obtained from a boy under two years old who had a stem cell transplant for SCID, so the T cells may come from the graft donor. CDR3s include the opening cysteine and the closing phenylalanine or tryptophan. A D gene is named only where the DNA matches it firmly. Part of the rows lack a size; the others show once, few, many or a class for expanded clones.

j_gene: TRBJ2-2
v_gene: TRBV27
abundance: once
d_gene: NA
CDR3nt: TGTGCCAGCACCCAAAGGGGGACATTGAACACCGGGGAGCTGTTTTTT
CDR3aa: CASTQRGTLNTGELFF

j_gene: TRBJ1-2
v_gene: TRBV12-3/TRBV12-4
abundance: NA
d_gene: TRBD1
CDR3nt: TGTGCCAGCAGTTTAGCGCTTACCTCAGGGGGCCGCGTTGGCTACACCTTC
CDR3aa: CASSLALTSGGRVGYTF

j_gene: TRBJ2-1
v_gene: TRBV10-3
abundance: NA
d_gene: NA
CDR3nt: TGTGCCATCAGTGAGGCTAGCGCACAAGGTATTTACTACAATGAGCAGTTCTTC
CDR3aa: CAISEASAQGIYYNEQFF

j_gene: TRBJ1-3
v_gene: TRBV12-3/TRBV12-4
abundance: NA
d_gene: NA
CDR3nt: TGTGCCAGCAGTTTATACGGGGGGACCTCTGGAAACACCATATATTTT
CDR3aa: CASSLYGGTSGNTIYF

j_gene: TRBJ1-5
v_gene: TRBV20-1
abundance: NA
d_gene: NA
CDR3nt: TGCAGTGCTAGAGATACGGCAGGAGGGAATCAGCCCCAGCATTTT
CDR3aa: CSARDTAGGNQPQHF

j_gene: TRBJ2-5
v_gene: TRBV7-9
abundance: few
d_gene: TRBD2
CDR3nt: TGTGCCAGCAGCTCCCTAGCGGGGAAAACCGGGACCCAGTACTTC
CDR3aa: CASSSLAGKTGTQYF

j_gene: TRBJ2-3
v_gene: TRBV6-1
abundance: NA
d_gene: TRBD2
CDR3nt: TGTGCCAGCAGTGCCGGACTAGCGGGGGGGGAAGATACGCAGTATTTT
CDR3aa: CASSAGLAGGEDTQYF

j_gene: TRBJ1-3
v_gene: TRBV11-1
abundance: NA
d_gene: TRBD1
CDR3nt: TGTGCCGGCAGCTGGCCCACTCTTGACAGGGCCGACTCTGGAAACACCATATATTTT
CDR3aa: CAGSWPTLDRADSGNTIYF

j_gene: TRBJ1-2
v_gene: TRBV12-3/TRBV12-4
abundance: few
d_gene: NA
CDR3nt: TGTGCCAGCAGTTTGGGGGGACCCCACTATGGCTACACCTTC
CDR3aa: CASSLGGPHYGYTF

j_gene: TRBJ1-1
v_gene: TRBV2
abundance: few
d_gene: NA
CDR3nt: TGTGCCAGCAGTGTCTCTGGGGCTCAGGGGACTGAAGCTTTCTTT
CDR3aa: CASSVSGAQGTEAFF

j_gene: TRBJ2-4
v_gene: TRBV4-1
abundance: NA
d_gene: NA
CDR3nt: TGCGCCAGCAGCCAAGATACGGCAAAGAATACCAAAAACATTCAGTACTTC
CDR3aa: CASSQDTAKNTKNIQYF

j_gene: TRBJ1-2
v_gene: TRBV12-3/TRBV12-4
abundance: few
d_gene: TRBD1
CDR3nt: TGTGCCAGCAGTTTAGGGACGGGACAGGGAAGGGGCTACACCTTC
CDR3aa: CASSLGTGQGRGYTF

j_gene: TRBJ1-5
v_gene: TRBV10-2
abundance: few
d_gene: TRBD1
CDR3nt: TGCGCCAGCAGCGAAATGACAGGGGGCAGTCAGCCCCAGCATTTT
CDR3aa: CASSEMTGGSQPQHF

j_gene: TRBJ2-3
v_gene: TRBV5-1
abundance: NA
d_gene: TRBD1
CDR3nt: TGCGCCAGCAGCTGGACCGGGACAGCTAGCACAGATACGCAGTATTTT
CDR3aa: CASSWTGTASTDTQYF

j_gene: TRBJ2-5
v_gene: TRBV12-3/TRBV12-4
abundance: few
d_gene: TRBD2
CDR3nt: TGTGCCAGCAGTTTAGGGATAGCGGGGGGCCTCCAAGAGACCCAGTACTTC
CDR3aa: CASSLGIAGGLQETQYF

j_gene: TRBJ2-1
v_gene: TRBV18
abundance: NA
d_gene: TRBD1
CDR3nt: TGTGCCAGCTCACCACCGGGAGGACAGGGGGCGAATGAGCAGTTCTTC
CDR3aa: CASSPPGGQGANEQFF